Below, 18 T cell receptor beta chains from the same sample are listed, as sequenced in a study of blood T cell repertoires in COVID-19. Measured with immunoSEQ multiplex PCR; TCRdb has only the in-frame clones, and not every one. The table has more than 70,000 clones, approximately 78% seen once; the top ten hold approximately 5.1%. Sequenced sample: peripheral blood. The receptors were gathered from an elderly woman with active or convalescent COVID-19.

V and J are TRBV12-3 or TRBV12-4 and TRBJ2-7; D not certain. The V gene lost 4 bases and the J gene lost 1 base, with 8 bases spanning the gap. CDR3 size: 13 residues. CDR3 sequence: CASSWSNSYEQYF. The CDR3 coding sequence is TGTGCCAGCAGTTGGAGTAATTCCTACGAGCAGTACTTC.

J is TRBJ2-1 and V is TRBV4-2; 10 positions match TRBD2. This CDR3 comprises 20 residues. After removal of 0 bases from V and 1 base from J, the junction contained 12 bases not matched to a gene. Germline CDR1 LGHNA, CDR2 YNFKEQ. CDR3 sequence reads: CASSQEFLAGARSSYNEQFF. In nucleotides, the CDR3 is TGTGCCAGCAGCCAAGAGTTCCTAGCGGGGGCCAGATCTTCCTACAATGAGCAGTTCTTC.

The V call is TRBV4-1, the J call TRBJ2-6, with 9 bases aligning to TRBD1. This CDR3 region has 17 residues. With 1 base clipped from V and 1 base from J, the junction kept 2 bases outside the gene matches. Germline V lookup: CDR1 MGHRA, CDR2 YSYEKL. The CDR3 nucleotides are TGCGCCAGCAGCCAAGTAGACAGGGGGTCTGGGGCCAACGTCCTGACTTTC. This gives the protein CASSQVDRGSGANVLTF.

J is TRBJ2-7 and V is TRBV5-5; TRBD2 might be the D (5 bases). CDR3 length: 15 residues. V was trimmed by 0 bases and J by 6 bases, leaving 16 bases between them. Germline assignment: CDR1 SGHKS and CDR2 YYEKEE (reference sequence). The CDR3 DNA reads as TGTGCCAGCAGCTTGGCCCTTGGGAGTTTCAGCGAGCAGTACTTC. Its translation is CASSLALGSFSEQYF.

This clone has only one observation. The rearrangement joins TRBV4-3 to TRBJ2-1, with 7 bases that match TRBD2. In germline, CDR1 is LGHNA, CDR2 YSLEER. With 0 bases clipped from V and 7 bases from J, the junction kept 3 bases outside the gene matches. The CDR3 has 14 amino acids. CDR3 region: CASSQDQGGNEQFF. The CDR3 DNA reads TGCGCCAGCAGCCAAGACCAGGGAGGGAATGAGCAGTTCTTC.

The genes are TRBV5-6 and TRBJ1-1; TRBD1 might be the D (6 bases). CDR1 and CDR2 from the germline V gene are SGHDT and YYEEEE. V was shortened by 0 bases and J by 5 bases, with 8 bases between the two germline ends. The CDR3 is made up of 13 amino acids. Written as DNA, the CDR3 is TGTGCCAGCAGCTTGGGGACAGAAACTGAAGCTTTCTTT. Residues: CASSLGTETEAFF.

The CDR3: CASSRGDPKYGYTF. In DNA form, the CDR3 reads TGTGCCAGCAGCCGGGGGGATCCAAAATATGGCTACACCTTC. V usage is TRBV4-2 and J usage is TRBJ1-2; D possibly corresponds to TRBD1 (5 bases). Germline lookup yields CDR1 LGHNA and CDR2 YNFKEQ. Deletions cut 4 bases from V and 5 bases from J, with 14 bases between. This CDR3 has 14 amino acids.

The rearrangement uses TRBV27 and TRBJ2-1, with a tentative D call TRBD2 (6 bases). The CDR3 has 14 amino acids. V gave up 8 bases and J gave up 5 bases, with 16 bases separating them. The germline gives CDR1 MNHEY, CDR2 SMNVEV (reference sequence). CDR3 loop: CASLGSYSNNEQFF. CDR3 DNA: TGTGCCAGCCTCGGGAGTTACAGCAACAATGAGCAGTTCTTC.

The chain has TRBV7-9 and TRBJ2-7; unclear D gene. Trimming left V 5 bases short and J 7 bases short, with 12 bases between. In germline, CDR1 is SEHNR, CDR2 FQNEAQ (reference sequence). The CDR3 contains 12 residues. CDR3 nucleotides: TGTGCCAGCAGCCCGACCGACGGGGAGCAGTACTTC. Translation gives CASSPTDGEQYF.

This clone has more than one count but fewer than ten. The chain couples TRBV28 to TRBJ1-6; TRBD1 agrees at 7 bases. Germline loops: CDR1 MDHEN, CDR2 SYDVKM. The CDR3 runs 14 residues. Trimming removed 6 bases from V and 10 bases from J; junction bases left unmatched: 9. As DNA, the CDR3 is TGTGCCAGCAGCAAACGGACAGGTGGATCACCCCTCCACTTT. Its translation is CASSKRTGGSPLHF.

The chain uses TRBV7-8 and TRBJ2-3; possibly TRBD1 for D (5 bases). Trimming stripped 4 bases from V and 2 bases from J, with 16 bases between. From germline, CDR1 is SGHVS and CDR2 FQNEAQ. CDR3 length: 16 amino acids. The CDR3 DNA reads TGTGCCAGCAGCTATAGCAGGGTGGGGAACACAGATACGCAGTATTTT. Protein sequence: CASSYSRVGNTDTQYF.

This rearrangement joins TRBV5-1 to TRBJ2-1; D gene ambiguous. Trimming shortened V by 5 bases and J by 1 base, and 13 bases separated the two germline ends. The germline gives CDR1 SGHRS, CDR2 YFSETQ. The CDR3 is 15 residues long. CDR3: CASSAFAGSYNEQFF. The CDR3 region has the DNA TGCGCCAGCAGTGCCTTCGCAGGTTCCTACAATGAGCAGTTCTTC. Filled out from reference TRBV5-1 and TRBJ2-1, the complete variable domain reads KAGVTQTPRYLIKTRGQQVTLSCSPISGHRSVSWYQQTPGQGLQFLFEYFSETQRNKGNFPGRFSGRQFSNSRSEMNVSTLELGDSALYLCASSAFAGSYNEQFFGPGTRLTVL.

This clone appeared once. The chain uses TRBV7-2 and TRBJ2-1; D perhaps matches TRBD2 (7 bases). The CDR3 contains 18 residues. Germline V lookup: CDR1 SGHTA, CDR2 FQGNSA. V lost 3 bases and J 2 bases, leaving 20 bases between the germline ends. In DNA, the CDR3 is TGTGCCAGCAGCTTTAAGGGGGGGAGCTCCAGGACCTACAATGAGCAGTTCTTC. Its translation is CASSFKGGSSRTYNEQFF.

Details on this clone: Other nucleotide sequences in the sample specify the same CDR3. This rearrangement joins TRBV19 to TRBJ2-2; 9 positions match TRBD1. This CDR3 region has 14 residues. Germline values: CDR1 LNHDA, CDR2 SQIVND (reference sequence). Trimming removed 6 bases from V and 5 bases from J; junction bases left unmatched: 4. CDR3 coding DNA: TGTGCCAGTAGGCCGGGACAGGGAACCGGGGAGCTGTTTTTT. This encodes CASRPGQGTGELFF.

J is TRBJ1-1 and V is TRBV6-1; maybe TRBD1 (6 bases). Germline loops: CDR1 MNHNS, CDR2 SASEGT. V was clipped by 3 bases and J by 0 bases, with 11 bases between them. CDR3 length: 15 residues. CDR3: CASSERQVVNTEAFF. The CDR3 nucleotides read TGTGCCAGCAGTGAGAGACAGGTAGTGAACACTGAAGCTTTCTTT.

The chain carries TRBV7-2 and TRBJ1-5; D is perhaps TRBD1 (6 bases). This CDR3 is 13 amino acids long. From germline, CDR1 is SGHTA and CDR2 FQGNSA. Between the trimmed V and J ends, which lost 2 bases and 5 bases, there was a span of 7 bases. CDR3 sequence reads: CASSLRQDQPQHF. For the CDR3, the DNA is TGTGCCAGCAGCTTACGACAGGATCAGCCCCAGCATTTT.

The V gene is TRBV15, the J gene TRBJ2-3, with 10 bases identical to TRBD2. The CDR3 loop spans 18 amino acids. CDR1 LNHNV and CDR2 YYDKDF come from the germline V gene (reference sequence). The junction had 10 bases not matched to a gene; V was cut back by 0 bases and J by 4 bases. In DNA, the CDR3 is TGTGCCACCAGCAGAGATACTTCCCTAGCGGGGGTCCCAGATACGCAGTATTTT. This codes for CATSRDTSLAGVPDTQYF.

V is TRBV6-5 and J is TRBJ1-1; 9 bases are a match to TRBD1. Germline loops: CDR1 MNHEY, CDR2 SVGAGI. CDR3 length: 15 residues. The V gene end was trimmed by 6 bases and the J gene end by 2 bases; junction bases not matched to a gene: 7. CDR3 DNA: TGTGCCAGCAGGCCCAAGACAGGGGGTAACACTGAAGCTTTCTTT. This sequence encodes CASRPKTGGNTEAFF.